The rows below give T cell receptor beta chains drawn from one sample of a study of T cells after yellow fever vaccination. TCRdb used MiXCR to reprocess the 5' RACE reads, holding one entry per CDR3 protein. The data hold approximately 550,000 distinct CDR3 sequences, with roughly 14% observed a single time. Specimen: PBMCs, collected on the day of the yellow fever booster vaccination. All receptors derive from a man younger than 45 who received the YFV17D yellow fever vaccine. Each CDR3 is given with its conserved first and last residue. The order of the fields is D gene, V gene, J gene, clone size, CDR3 protein, CDR3 DNA. The D gene is left open where the match is weak. The size field is filled for only some rows; it gives once, few, many or a size class.

D gene: TRBD1
V gene: TRBV13
J gene: TRBJ2-2
clone size: few
CDR3 protein: CASSSLRGRRTGELFF
CDR3 DNA: TGTGCCAGCAGCTCCCTTAGGGGGCGCCGTACCGGGGAGCTGTTTTTT

D gene: NA
V gene: TRBV5-1
J gene: TRBJ2-5
clone size: few
CDR3 protein: CASSSGASVQETQYF
CDR3 DNA: TGCGCCAGCAGCTCTGGGGCTAGCGTCCAAGAGACCCAGTACTTC

D gene: TRBD2
V gene: TRBV3-1
J gene: TRBJ2-1
clone size: many
CDR3 protein: CASKETSGTNEQFF
CDR3 DNA: TGTGCCAGCAAGGAGACTAGCGGGACTAATGAGCAGTTCTTC

D gene: TRBD2
V gene: TRBV12-3/TRBV12-4
J gene: TRBJ2-7
clone size: few
CDR3 protein: CASSPGTSGRMEQYF
CDR3 DNA: TGTGCCAGCAGCCCCGGGACTAGCGGGAGGATGGAGCAGTACTTC

D gene: NA
V gene: TRBV27
J gene: TRBJ2-7
clone size: NA
CDR3 protein: CASSFAGAEQYF
CDR3 DNA: TGTGCCAGCAGTTTTGCAGGGGCCGAGCAGTACTTC

D gene: NA
V gene: TRBV7-8
J gene: TRBJ1-1
clone size: few
CDR3 protein: CASSLTALNTEAFF
CDR3 DNA: TGTGCCAGCAGCCTCACGGCCCTGAACACTGAAGCTTTCTTT

D gene: NA
V gene: TRBV5-1
J gene: TRBJ2-7
clone size: once
CDR3 protein: CASSLDDTRMYF
CDR3 DNA: TGCGCCAGCAGCTTGGACGACACCCGAATGTACTTC

D gene: TRBD2
V gene: TRBV20-1
J gene: TRBJ2-3
clone size: NA
CDR3 protein: CSARDLYGLAATDTQYF
CDR3 DNA: TGCAGTGCTAGAGATCTCTATGGACTAGCGGCCACAGATACGCAGTATTTT

D gene: NA
V gene: TRBV27
J gene: TRBJ2-2
clone size: NA
CDR3 protein: CASMRWENTGELFF
CDR3 DNA: TGTGCCAGCATGAGGTGGGAAAACACCGGGGAGCTGTTTTTT

D gene: TRBD2
V gene: TRBV27
J gene: TRBJ2-7
clone size: few
CDR3 protein: CASRTSGRSPYEQYF
CDR3 DNA: TGTGCCAGCAGGACTAGCGGGAGGTCCCCCTACGAGCAGTACTTC

D gene: NA
V gene: TRBV5-1
J gene: TRBJ1-1
clone size: NA
CDR3 protein: CTSSWGMNTEAFF
CDR3 DNA: TGCACCAGCAGCTGGGGCATGAACACTGAAGCTTTCTTT

D gene: TRBD1
V gene: TRBV20-1
J gene: TRBJ2-7
clone size: NA
CDR3 protein: CSARAGGRYEQYF
CDR3 DNA: TGCAGTGCTAGAGCAGGGGGACGGTACGAGCAGTACTTC

D gene: TRBD2
V gene: TRBV6-5
J gene: TRBJ2-7
clone size: NA
CDR3 protein: CASTGRDSGNYEQYF
CDR3 DNA: TGTGCCAGCACCGGACGGGATAGCGGGAACTACGAGCAGTACTTC

D gene: NA
V gene: TRBV6-4
J gene: TRBJ2-3
clone size: NA
CDR3 protein: CASTPGGFSADTQYF
CDR3 DNA: TGTGCCAGCACTCCCGGGGGATTCAGCGCAGATACGCAGTATTTT

D gene: TRBD2
V gene: TRBV12-3/TRBV12-4
J gene: TRBJ2-2
clone size: few
CDR3 protein: CASSPSGSRTGELFF
CDR3 DNA: TGTGCCAGCAGTCCTAGCGGGAGTAGGACCGGGGAGCTGTTTTTT

D gene: NA
V gene: TRBV6-2/TRBV6-3
J gene: TRBJ2-4
clone size: NA
CDR3 protein: CASSFNEQFLYF
CDR3 DNA: TGTGCCAGCAGCTTCAACGAACAGTTCCTGTACTTC

D gene: TRBD2
V gene: TRBV20-1
J gene: TRBJ2-7
clone size: NA
CDR3 protein: CSAGRERATEQYF
CDR3 DNA: TGCAGTGCTGGGCGGGAGCGGGCCACCGAGCAGTACTTC

D gene: NA
V gene: TRBV28
J gene: TRBJ2-5
clone size: few
CDR3 protein: CAGWQETQYF
CDR3 DNA: TGTGCCGGTTGGCAAGAGACCCAGTACTTC